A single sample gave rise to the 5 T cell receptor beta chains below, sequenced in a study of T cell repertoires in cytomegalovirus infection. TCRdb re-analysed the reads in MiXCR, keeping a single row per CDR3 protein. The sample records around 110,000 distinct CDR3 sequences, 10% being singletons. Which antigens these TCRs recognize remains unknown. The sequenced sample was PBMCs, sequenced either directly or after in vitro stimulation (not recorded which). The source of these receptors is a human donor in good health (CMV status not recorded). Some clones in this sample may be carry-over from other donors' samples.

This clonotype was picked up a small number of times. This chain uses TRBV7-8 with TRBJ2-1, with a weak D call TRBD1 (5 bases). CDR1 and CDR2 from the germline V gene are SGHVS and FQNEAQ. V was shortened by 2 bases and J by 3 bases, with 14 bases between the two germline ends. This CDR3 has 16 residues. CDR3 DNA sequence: TGTGCCAGCAGCTTAACTCGACAGAAACTCTACAATGAGCAGTTCTTC. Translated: CASSLTRQKLYNEQFF.

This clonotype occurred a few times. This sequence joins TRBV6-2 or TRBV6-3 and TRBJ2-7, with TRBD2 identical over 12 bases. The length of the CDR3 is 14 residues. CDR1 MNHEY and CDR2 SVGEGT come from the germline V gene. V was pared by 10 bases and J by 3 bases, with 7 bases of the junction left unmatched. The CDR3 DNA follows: TGTGCCACCGCCGGACTAGCGGGGTTCTACGAGCAGTACTTC. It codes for CATAGLAGFYEQYF.

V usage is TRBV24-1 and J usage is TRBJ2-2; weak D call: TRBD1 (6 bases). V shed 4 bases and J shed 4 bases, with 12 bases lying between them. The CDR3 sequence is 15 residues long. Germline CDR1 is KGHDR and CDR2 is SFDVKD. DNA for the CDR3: TGTGCCACCAGTGACACCGGGACAACCACCGGGGAGCTGTTTTTT. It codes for CATSDTGTTTGELFF.

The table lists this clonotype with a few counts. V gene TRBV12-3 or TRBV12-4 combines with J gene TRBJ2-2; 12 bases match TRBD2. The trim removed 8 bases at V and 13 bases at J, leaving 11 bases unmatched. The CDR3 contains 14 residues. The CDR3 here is CASSRTSGERGLFF. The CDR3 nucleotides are TGTGCCAGCTCCAGGACTAGCGGGGAAAGGGGGCTGTTTTTT.

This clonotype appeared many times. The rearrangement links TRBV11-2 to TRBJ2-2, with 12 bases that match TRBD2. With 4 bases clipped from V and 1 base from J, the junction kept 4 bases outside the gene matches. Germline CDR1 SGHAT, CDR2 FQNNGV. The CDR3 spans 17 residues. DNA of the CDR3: TGTGCCAGCAGCTCCCGGACTAGCGGGATGAACACCGGGGAGCTGTTTTTT. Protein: CASSSRTSGMNTGELFF.